This T cell receptor beta chain derives from a study of blood T cell repertoires in COVID-19. The wider study: Nucleic acid was either cDNA or gDNA, and it came from T cells, B-cell-depleted T cells, or PBMCs.

In the case of this clone: Different DNA sequences within this sample yield the same CDR3.

Participant age was roughly 18 to 89 years, and participants resided in fewer than 30 US areas. Clinical histories supplied by participants themselves formed the basis of cohort assignment. Resolution of symptoms, clearance, or two negative PCRs was present in recovered Cohort 3 donors. Sequencing used immunoSEQ multiplex PCR; TCRdb keeps in-frame clones, though not all of them. The sample holds some 150,000 clones, 84% seen once. Material for sequencing was PBMCs or T cells enriched from blood (not recorded which). This clonotype originated in a man aged 45-65 years who had recovered from COVID-19.

DNA for the CDR3: TGCGCCAGCAGCTCCAGAACCAGCGGGGTATACGAGCAGTACTTC. This translates into CASSSRTSGVYEQYF. This chain connects TRBV4-1 to TRBJ2-7; 7 nucleotides align to TRBD2. CDR1 and CDR2 from the germline V gene are MGHRA and YSYEKL. V lost 5 bases to trimming and J lost 4 bases; unmatched junction nucleotides: 11. The CDR3 has 15 amino acids.